Detailed here is one T cell receptor beta chain. Antigen specificity is unknown. This entry comes from a study of neurological immune-mediated disorders. Overall study findings and caveats: The absence of any CDR3 amino acid sequence shared by expanded clones across subjects suggests that repertoires were private in all groups.

MiXCR, run by TCRdb on the 5' RACE reads, gives a single entry per CDR3 protein. The sample comprises 90,000 to 150,000 distinct CDR3 sequences, about 3.2% of which are singletons, and 1.3% rests with the top ten. The V segment lost 6 bases and the J segment 2 bases; nucleotides outside the gene matches: 3. Germline V gene data show CDR1 as DFQATT and CDR2 as SNEGSKA (reference sequence). The CDR3 covers 13 residues. V usage is TRBV20-1 and J usage is TRBJ1-4; TRBD1 matches 7 bases. Source material: PBMCs. This receptor was obtained from a woman between 25 and 40 years old with multiple sclerosis. This CDR3 is CSAGGQTNEKLFF. The CDR3 nucleotides are TGCAGTGCAGGGGGACAGACTAATGAAAAACTGTTTTTT.